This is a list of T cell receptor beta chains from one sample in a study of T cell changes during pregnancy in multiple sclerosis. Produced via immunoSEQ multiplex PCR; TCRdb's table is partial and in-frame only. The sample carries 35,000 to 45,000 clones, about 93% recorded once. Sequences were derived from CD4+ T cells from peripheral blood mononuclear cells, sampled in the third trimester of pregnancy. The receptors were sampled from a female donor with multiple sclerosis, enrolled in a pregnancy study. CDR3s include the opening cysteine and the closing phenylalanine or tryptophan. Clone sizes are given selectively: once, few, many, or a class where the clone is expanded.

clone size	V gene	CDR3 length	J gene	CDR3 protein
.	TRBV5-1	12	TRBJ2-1	CASAVSYNEQFF
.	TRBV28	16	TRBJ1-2	CASIEQGAWSNYGYTF
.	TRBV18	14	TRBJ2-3	CASSPGASTDTQYF
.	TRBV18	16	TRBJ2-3	CASSPRMRGEKDTQYF
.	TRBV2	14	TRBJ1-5	CASTDRGGNQPQHF
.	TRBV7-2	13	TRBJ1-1	CASSSIQSGGAFF
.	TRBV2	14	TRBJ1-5	CASSLQGASEPQHF
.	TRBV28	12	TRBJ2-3	CASISSTDTQYF
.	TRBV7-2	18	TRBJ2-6	CASSLVAGGRSGANVLTF
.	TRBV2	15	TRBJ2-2	CASFLSATPTGELFF
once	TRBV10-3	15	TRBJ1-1	CAISEQGPDITEAFF
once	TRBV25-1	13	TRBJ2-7	CASSEFTAYEQYF
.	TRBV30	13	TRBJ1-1	CAWRRQGNTEAFF
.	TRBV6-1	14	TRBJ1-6	CASRDRGGNSPLHF
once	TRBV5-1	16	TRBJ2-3	CASSLASSGRWDTQYF
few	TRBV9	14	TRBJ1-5	CASSGGSLNQPQHF
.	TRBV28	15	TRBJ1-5	CASSFGGGGTQPQHF
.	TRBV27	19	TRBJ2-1	CASSPGREDYLSSYNEQFF
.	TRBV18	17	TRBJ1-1	CASSPEVRGGMNTEAFF
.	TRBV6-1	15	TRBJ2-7	CASSEGDRGPYEQYF
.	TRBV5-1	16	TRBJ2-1	CASSLVPGSSYNEQFF
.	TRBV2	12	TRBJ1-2	CAGADRAEGYTF
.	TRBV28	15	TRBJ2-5	CASREASGRRETQYF
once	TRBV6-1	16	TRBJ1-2	CASSGSLDRFNYGYTF
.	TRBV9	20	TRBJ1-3	CASSASTTGTGTISGNTIYF
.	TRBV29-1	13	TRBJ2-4	CSAKIGVGNIQYF
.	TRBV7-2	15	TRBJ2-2	CASSLGQGTTGELFF
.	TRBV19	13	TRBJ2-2	CASSKWAAGELFF
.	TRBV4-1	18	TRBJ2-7	CASSQEEGGRSSSYEQYF
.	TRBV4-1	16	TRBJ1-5	CASSPGQGAAHQPQHF
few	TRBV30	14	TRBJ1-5	CAWSFTALNQPQHF
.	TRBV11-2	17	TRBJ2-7	CASSLVRGTGGDHEQYF
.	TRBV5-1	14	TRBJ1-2	CASSTLDRVGGYTF
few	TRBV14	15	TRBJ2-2	CASSRTSGYTGELFF
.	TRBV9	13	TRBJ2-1	CASSVGARGEQFF
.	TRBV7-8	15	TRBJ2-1	CASRSAGGMYNEQFF
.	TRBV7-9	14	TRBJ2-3	CASSVSGSPDTQYF
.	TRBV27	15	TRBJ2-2	CASSRGGQRVGELFF
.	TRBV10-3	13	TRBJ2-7	CAIRAVKVGEQYF
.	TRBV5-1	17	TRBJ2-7	CASSYYPGTSGSYEQYF
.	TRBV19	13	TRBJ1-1	CASSMGANTEAFF
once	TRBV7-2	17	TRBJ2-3	CASSLESGIFSTDTQYF
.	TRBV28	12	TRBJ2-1	CASSRDFREQFF
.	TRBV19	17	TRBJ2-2	CASKGSGMGAHTGELFF
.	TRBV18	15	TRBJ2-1	CASSPQTGGTDEQFF
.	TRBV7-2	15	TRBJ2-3	CASSTNRVTTDTQYF
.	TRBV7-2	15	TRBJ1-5	CASSLVGQGSQPQHF
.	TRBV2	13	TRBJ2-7	CARARGVSYEQYF
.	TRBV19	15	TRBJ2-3	CASSPGQGTTDTQYF
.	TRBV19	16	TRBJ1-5	CASGLGERAGNQPQHF
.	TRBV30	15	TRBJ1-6	CAWSSARGRISPLHF
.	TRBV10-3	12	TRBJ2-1	CAIMGQGDEQFF